A single TCR beta chain is shown here with its context. Looked up from germline, CDR1 is LNHNV and CDR2 is YYDKDF (reference sequence). The CDR3 runs 17 residues. V lost 0 bases and J lost 1, with 13 bases in between. The data originate from a study of control samples from healthy donors and cancer patients. Profiling relied on immunoSEQ multiplex PCR, and the TCRdb table lists in-frame clones only, not all of them. Of about 90,000 clones in the sample, about 92% were seen once. The receptor comes from a woman aged 30 to 39 in good health. The chain employs TRBV15 and TRBJ1-5; D uncertain. Material: blood. DNA of the CDR3: TGTGCCACCAGCAGAGACAGTCTAATGGGAAGCAATCAGCCCCAGCATTTT. As protein: CATSRDSLMGSNQPQHF.